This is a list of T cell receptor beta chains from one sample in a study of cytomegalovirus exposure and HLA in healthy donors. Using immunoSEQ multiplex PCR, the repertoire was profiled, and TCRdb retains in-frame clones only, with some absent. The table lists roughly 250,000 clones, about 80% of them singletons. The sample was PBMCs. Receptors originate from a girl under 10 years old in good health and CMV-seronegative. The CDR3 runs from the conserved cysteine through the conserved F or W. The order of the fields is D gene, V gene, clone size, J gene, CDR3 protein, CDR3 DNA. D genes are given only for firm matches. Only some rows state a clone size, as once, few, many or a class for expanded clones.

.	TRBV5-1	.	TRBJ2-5	CASSLGVSQETQYF	TGCGCCAGCAGCTTGGGCGTCTCTCAAGAGACCCAGTACTTC
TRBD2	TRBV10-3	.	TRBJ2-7	CAISDLAGTYEQYF	TGTGCCATCAGTGATTTAGCGGGAACCTACGAGCAGTACTTC
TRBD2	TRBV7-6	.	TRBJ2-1	CASSLGLAGSDYINNEQFF	TGTGCCAGCAGCTTAGGGCTAGCGGGATCCGACTACATTAACAATGAGCAGTTCTTC
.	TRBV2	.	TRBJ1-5	CASSDSGEPQHF	TGTGCCAGCAGCGACTCGGGAGAGCCCCAGCATTTT
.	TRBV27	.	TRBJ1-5	CASGELLSNQPQHF	TGTGCCAGCGGCGAACTACTTAGCAATCAGCCCCAGCATTTT
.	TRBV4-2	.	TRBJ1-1	CASSQDLRGNTEAFF	TGTGCCAGCAGCCAAGACCTCAGGGGAAACACTGAAGCTTTCTTT
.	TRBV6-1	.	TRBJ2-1	CASSRRSSYNEQFF	TGTGCCAGCAGTCGCCGGAGCTCCTACAATGAGCAGTTCTTC
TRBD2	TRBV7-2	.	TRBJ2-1	CASSSRDFRRAGEFF	TGTGCCAGCAGCTCCCGGGACTTCCGAAGGGCGGGGGAGTTCTTC
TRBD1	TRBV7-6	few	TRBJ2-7	CASSRGQGDSYEQYF	TGTGCCAGCAGCCGGGGACAGGGGGATTCCTACGAGCAGTACTTC
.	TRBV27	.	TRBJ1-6	CASSYPILLRRSFYNSPLHF	TGTGCCAGCAGTTACCCCATCTTGCTTCGGCGGTCCTTCTATAATTCACCCCTCCACTTT
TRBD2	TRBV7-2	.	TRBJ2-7	CASSLTSSGTTYEQYF	TGTGCCAGCAGCTTAACGTCTAGCGGGACCACCTACGAGCAGTACTTC
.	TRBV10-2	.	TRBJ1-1	CASSGRQGMNTEAFF	TGCGCCAGCAGTGGCCGTCAGGGGATGAACACTGAAGCTTTCTTT
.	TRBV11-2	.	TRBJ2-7	CASSLGSGGNEQYF	TGTGCCAGCAGCTTGGGGAGTGGAGGGAACGAGCAGTACTTC
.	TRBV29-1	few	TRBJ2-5	CSVSAPGKGQETQYF	TGCAGCGTTTCGGCTCCGGGGAAGGGCCAAGAGACCCAGTACTTC
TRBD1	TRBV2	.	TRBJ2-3	CASTSRQGPDTQYF	TGTGCCAGCACTTCCAGACAGGGCCCAGATACGCAGTATTTT
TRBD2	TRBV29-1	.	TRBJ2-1	CSVEAIAGGEQFF	TGCAGCGTTGAGGCTATAGCGGGGGGTGAGCAGTTCTTC
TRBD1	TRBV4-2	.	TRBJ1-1	CASSPMDRGNEAFF	TGTGCCAGCAGCCCGATGGACAGGGGGAATGAAGCTTTCTTT
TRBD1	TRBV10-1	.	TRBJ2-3	CASNDRGLGDTQYF	TGCGCCAGCAACGACAGGGGGCTGGGAGATACGCAGTATTTT
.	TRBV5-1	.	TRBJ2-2	CASSPRYTNTGELFF	TGCGCCAGCAGCCCCCGTTACACAAACACCGGGGAGCTGTTTTTT
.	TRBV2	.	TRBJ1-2	CASRRALGGYTF	TGTGCCAGCAGGCGGGCGTTGGGCGGCTACACCTTC
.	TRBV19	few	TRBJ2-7	CASKKDSSESSYEQYF	TGTGCCAGTAAAAAGGACTCCAGTGAGTCTTCCTACGAGCAGTACTTC
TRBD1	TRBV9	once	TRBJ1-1	CASSWTGNTEAFF	TGTGCCAGCAGTTGGACAGGGAACACTGAAGCTTTCTTT